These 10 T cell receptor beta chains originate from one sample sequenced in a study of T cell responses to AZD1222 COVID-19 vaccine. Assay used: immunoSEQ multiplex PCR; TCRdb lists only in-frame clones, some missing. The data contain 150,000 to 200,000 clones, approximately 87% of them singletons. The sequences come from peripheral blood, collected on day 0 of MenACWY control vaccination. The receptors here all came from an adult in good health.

In DNA, the CDR3 is TGTGCCAGCAGCGGGCTACAGGGGAGGAACACTGAAGCTTTCTTT. The encoded protein is CASSGLQGRNTEAFF. The chain is built from TRBV13 and TRBJ1-1; TRBD1 agrees at 7 bases. This CDR3 is 15 amino acids long. From germline, CDR1 is PRHDT and CDR2 FYEKMQ (reference sequence). The V and J ends lost 5 bases and 1 base, in that order; junction bases with no gene match: 7.

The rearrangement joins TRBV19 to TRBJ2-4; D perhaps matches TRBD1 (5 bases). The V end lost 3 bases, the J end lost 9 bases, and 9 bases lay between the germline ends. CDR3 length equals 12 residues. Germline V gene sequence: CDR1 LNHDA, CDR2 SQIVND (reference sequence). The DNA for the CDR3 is TGTGCCAGTAGTATTCAGGGCGGCATTCAGTACTTC. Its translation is CASSIQGGIQYF. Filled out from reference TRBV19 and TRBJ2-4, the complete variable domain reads DGGITQSPKYLFRKEGQNVTLSCEQNLNHDAMYWYRQDPGQGLRLIYYSQIVNDFQKGDIAEGYSVSREKKESFPLTVTSAQKNPTAFYLCASSIQGGIQYFGAGTRLSVL.

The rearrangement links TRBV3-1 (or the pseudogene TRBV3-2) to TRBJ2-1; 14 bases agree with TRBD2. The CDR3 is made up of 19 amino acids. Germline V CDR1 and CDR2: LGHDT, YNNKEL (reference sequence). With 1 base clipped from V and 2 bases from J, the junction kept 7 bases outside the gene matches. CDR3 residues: CASSQVWTSGGIAYNEQFF. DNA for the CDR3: TGTGCCAGCAGCCAAGTTTGGACTAGCGGGGGGATAGCCTACAATGAGCAGTTCTTC.

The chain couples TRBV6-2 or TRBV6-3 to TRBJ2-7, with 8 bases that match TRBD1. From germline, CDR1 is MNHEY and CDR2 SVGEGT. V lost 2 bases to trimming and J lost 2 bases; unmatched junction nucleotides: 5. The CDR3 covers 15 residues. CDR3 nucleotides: TGTGCCAGCAGTTACGAGGACAGGGACCCCTACGAGCAGTACTTC. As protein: CASSYEDRDPYEQYF.

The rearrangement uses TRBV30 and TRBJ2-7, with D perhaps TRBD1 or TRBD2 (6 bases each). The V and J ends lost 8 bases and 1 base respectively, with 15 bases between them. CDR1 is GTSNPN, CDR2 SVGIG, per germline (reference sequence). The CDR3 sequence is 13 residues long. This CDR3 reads CAQSGGYSYEQYF. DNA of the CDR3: TGTGCCCAATCCGGGGGCTATTCCTACGAGCAGTACTTC.

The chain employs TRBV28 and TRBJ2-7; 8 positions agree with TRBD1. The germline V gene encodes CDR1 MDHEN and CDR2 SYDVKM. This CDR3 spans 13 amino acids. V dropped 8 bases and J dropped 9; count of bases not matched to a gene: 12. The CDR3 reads CASGDRTSIGQYF. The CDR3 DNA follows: TGTGCCAGCGGGGACAGGACCTCTATCGGGCAGTACTTC.

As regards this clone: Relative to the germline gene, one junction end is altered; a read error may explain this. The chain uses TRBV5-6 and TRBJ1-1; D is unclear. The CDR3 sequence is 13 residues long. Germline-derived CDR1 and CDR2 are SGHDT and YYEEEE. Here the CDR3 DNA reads TGTGCCAGCAGCTTAACCGAGAACACTGAAACTTTCTTT. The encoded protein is CASSLTENTETFF.

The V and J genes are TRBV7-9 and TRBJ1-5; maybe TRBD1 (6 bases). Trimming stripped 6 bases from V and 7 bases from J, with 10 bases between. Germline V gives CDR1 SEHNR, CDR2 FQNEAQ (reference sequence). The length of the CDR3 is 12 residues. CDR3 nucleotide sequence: TGTGCCAGCAGGCTGGGGGGCCAGCCCCAGCATTTT. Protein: CASRLGGQPQHF.

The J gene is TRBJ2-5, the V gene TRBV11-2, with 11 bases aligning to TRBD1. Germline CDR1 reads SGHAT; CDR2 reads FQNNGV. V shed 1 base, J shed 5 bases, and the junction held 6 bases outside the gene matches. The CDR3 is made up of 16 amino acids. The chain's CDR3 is CASSLVGQGARETQYF. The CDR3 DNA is TGTGCCAGCAGCTTAGTCGGACAGGGGGCACGGGAGACCCAGTACTTC.

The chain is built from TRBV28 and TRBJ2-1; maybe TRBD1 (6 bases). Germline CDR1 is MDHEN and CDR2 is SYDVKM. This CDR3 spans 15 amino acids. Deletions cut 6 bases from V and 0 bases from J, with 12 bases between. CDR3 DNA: TGTGCCAGCAGGAAGGGGGAAAGCTCCTACAATGAGCAGTTCTTC. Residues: CASRKGESSYNEQFF.